This T cell receptor beta chain stems from a study of post-analysis software for immune sequencing data. Study results and caveats: Patients carried roughly five TRBV segments more frequently than controls did, and TRBV5-6, TRBV5-1 and TRBV20-1 were among them.

Germline assignment: CDR1 SGHTA and CDR2 FQGNSA. Trimming removed 0 bases from V and 5 bases from J, with 9 bases in between. CDR3 length: 14 amino acids. The library was made from cDNA and included unique molecular identifiers. TCRdb recomputed calls from the PCR reads with MiXCR, one row per CDR3 protein. The table lists roughly 600,000 distinct CDR3 sequences, roughly 47% of them singletons, with under 2% in the top ten. This clonotype was recorded only once. The antigen remains undetermined. The TCR sequence derives from a girl aged 10 to 17 with multiple sclerosis. The sample comprised blood. This chain links TRBV7-2 with TRBJ2-3; D call uncertain. The CDR3 DNA follows: TGTGCCAGCAGCTTAGCCCGCCCTGAAGATACGCAGTATTTT. Translation gives CASSLARPEDTQYF.